The source of this T cell receptor (beta chain) is a study of T-cell memory formation after mild COVID-19 listed by TCRdb under 2021. About the investigation overall: TCR sequence clusters from the two donors were largely donor specific. In a couple of donors, T-cell clones that expanded and contracted after mild COVID-19 were tracked by sequencing TCRalpha and TCRbeta repertoires over time. The cohort comprised two young, previously healthy adult volunteers, one female and one male.

The study at large found these results: From day 15 to 85, contracting clones showed balanced CD4/CD8 phenotypes, whereas a second wave of clones that expanded from day 15 to 37 leaned towards CD4+. Whether the second-wave clones peaking on day 37 were SARS-CoV-2 specific was not confirmed. Contracting CD4+ clones turned up mainly in the CM and EM memory subsets, whereas EMRA was where CD8+ clones were enriched. The detection of some responding clones in pre-infection memory suggests that pre-existing cross-reactive memory T cells joined the SARS-CoV-2 response. Only a couple of mild cases were covered in the study, and larger cohorts including severe cases with pre-infection samples were considered necessary.

The sequencing machine was an Illumina NovaSeq 6000. TCRalpha and TCRbeta cDNA libraries were constructed by 5'RACE with constant-segment primers, with sample barcodes and unique molecular identifiers being introduced. Trizol reagent was used to extract RNA from every sample. The libraries were amplified in two PCR steps, and the second step added a second sample barcode and Illumina TruSeq adapters. The libraries were sequenced on an Illumina NovaSeq using 2 x 150 bp paired-end reads. The original pipeline was this. Reads were demultiplexed and collapsed into UMI-guided consensus sequences with migec v1.2.7. Using mixcr v2.1.11, UMI consensuses were aligned to TRA and TRB V and J templates and then assembled into clonotypes. A clonotype was counted as expanded or contracted only when both edgeR and NoisET called the clonotype significant, with the noise models trained on biological replicates. For edgeR calls, the cutoffs were a false discovery rate-adjusted p below 0.01 and a log2 fold-change threshold of 1. As an exploratory analysis of dynamics, max-normalized trajectories of the 1000 most abundant clonotypes were examined with PCA combined with hierarchical clustering. Separately sequenced CD4+ and CD8+ repertoires were used to assign the CD4 or CD8 phenotype of responding clones. TCRdb redid the processing of the public reads, applying fastp at Q25 and MiXCR, and retained in-frame beta chains. For every CDR3 protein sequence, its rows merge into one entry that carries the most common genes and DNA. TCRdb, not the authors, supplied the V and J calls. This sample gives around 370,000 distinct CDR3 sequences in total; roughly 21% of them show up just once. About an eighth of the sample is in the top ten clones.

Looking up the germline V gene (reference sequence) yields CDR1 LGHDT and CDR2 YNNKEL. The CDR3 has 16 amino acids, counting the end cysteine and phenylalanine. The DNA shown is the 48-base CDR3, in frame from base 1. V and J are truncated by 3 bases and 3 bases respectively, leaving an intervening sequence of 17 bases. On this clonotype itself: The specificity of this receptor is unknown. The record has no base qualities; no much larger clone is one base away.

PBMCs were isolated by Ficoll-Paque density gradient centrifugation. The sequence is built from TRBV3-1 and TRBJ1-2; the best D guess is TRBD1, with 5 bases matching. What was sequenced was PBMCs or a T cell subset sorted from them (not recorded which). This TCR derives from an adult woman who had mild COVID-19 (a few samples of this study predate the infection). The sample titles of this study are shuffled in the database, so cell type and time point are left out; the donor was told from shared clones. The DNA sequence is TGTGCCAGCAGCCATGAGGGGCCCACTTCAGACTATGGCTACACCTTC. Translated, this is CASSHEGPTSDYGYTF. The CDR3 plus the reference TRBV3-1 and TRBJ1-2 genes for the other parts give the full variable domain: DTAVSQTPKYLVTQMGNDKSIKCEQNLGHDTMYWYKQDSKKFLKIMFSYNNKELIINETVPNRFSPKSPDKAHLNLHINSLELGDSAVYFCASSHEGPTSDYGYTFGSGTRLTVV.